These 6 T cell receptor beta chains originate from one sample sequenced in a study of CD8 T cells in ankylosing spondylitis. Antigens for these TCRs are unknown. Whole-study results and caveats: Seemingly characteristic of ankylosing spondylitis blood was a TCR beta motif consisting of under 10 highly homologous variants.

One entry per CDR3 protein, called by TCRdb with MiXCR from the 5' RACE reads. The table lists approximately 540,000 distinct CDR3 sequences, 9.5% to 15% of them singletons. The specimen was blood, either unsorted or a sorted T cell fraction (not recorded which). The receptors stem from a male donor with ankylosing spondylitis.

This clonotype was counted many times. This chain connects TRBV12-3 or TRBV12-4 to TRBJ2-5; possibly TRBD2 for D (5 bases). Trimming shortened V by 3 bases and J by 2 bases, and 16 bases separated the two germline ends. The CDR3 contains 16 residues. The CDR3 region has the DNA TGTGCCAGCAGTTTCGTAAGGGAGACTCTTCAAGAGACCCAGTACTTC. It translates to CASSFVRETLQETQYF.

The chain joins TRBV4-1 to TRBJ2-3; the D is unclear. Trimming pared 4 bases from V and 8 bases from J, leaving 10 bases between. In germline, CDR1 is MGHRA, CDR2 YSYEKL. The CDR3 runs 12 residues. CDR3 amino acids: CASSPAGVTQYF. CDR3 DNA: TGCGCCAGCAGCCCAGCAGGAGTTACGCAGTATTTT.

This clonotype showed up many times. This rearrangement joins TRBV12-3 or TRBV12-4 to TRBJ2-1, with D unresolved. CDR3 length: 15 amino acids. Trimming stripped 7 bases from V and 7 bases from J, with 20 bases between. The CDR3 DNA is TGTGCCAGCACTCTTTGGCCACTTCGAATTAATGAGCAGTTCTTC. Its protein product is CASTLWPLRINEQFF.

In its sample, this clonotype was seen a few times. This rearrangement joins TRBV27 to TRBJ2-2; D gene ambiguous. V lost 8 bases and J lost 3, with 13 bases in between. The CDR3 is 14 amino acids. The germline V gene has CDR1 MNHEY and CDR2 SMNVEV (reference sequence). The CDR3 loop reads CASAAAGDTGELFF. The CDR3 bases are TGTGCCAGCGCCGCGGCCGGCGACACCGGGGAGCTGTTTTTT.

The chain has TRBV3-1 and TRBJ2-4; 13 bases agree with TRBD2. Losses at the gene ends were 2 bases for V and 8 bases for J; bases not matched to a gene: 3. The CDR3 contains 15 residues. Germline-derived CDR1 and CDR2 are LGHDT and YNNKEL (reference sequence). CDR3 region: CASSQRTSGGDIQYF. CDR3 DNA: TGTGCCAGCAGCCAACGGACTAGCGGGGGCGACATTCAGTACTTC.

V is TRBV20-1 and J is TRBJ2-7; TRBD2 agrees at 10 bases. The CDR3 spans 12 residues. V was pared by 7 bases and J by 3 bases, with 3 bases of the junction left unmatched. CDR1 is DFQATT, CDR2 SNEGSKA, per germline (reference sequence). CDR3 region: CSVGTSVYEQYF. In nucleotides, the CDR3 is TGCAGTGTAGGGACTAGCGTCTACGAGCAGTACTTC.